This entry features one T cell receptor (beta chain) sequence. These data come from a study of blood T cell repertoires in COVID-19. Whole-study context: There were acute and convalescent COVID-19 samples, and they came from the United States, Italy and Spain. Sources were T cells, B-cell-depleted T cells, or PBMCs; the material itself was cDNA or gDNA.

Study processing details: Estimation of nucleated cell counts relied on the amplification of reference gene primers. Clones were read by immunoSEQ multiplex PCR, and TCRdb kept only the in-frame ones, dropping some. V and J calls and clone size are as listed in that table; D and trimming were resolved from the DNA. This sample has about 110,000 clones, with roughly 86% found just once. This CDR3 has 14 residues. CDR1 and CDR2 from the germline V gene are MDHEN and SYDVKM. V gave up 5 bases and J gave up 2 bases, with 13 bases separating them. The clonotype originates from a man aged 40-55 years with acute or convalescent COVID-19. The rearrangement links TRBV28 to TRBJ2-7; TRBD2 might be the D (6 bases). The sequenced material came from peripheral blood. The CDR3 region is CASSTGTFAYEQYF. The CDR3 DNA reads TGTGCCAGCAGTACCGGGACTTTCGCCTACGAGCAGTACTTC.